This T cell receptor (beta chain) comes out of a study of identical twins. TCRdb recomputed calls from the 5' RACE reads with MiXCR, one row per CDR3 protein. The sample gives 650,000 to 750,000 distinct CDR3 sequences, 20% to 25% of which show up once; around 4.5% is in the top ten. This clonotype came up many times. As yet, its antigen is unknown. Trimming pared 4 bases from V and 0 bases from J, leaving 7 bases between. This CDR3 has 15 residues. Study-wide results and caveats: Insertion counts were lower in abundant cord blood beta clonotypes, a trend that memory repertoires did not show. Diverse VJ usage suggested most zero-insertion clonotypes were not invariant T cells.

Separately, the same data were catalogued under a study of T cells expressing NK-cell markers. From that paper: The eight sequenced donors comprised seven who were HCMV-seropositive and one who was seronegative.

This sequence originates from a woman younger than 35 in good health. Source material: PBMCs. V and J are TRBV12-3 or TRBV12-4 and TRBJ2-6, with D possibly matching TRBD2 (5 bases). Written as DNA, the CDR3 is TGTGCCAGCAGTTCCGGGGACTCTGGGGCCAACGTCCTGACTTTC. Translated, it gives CASSSGDSGANVLTF.